The source of this TCR beta chain is a study of Tregs in tolerant kidney transplant recipients. Turning to this clone: What it binds is not known.

Method: immunoSEQ multiplex PCR; TCRdb's copy keeps in-frame clones and lacks some. The sample lists tens of thousands of clones, 98% occurring once. Study-wide results and caveats: The small number of patients limits these findings pending further validation.

Unstimulated regulatory T cells (CD4+CD25+CD127-), CD4+CD25- non-regulatory cells, CD4 and CD8 cells were FACS-sorted from thawed PBMCs. Germline V gives CDR1 GTSNPN, CDR2 SVGIG (reference sequence). The CDR3 sequence is 16 residues long. The V gene end was trimmed by 2 bases and the J gene end by 2 bases; junction bases not matched to a gene: 10. The material sequenced was CD4+ T cells from blood, taken before the transplant. The genes are TRBV30 and TRBJ2-5; 8 positions match TRBD2. The sequence came from a human donor who received a combined kidney and bone marrow transplant. CDR3 coding DNA: TGTGCCTGGAGTTCTAGGGAGCGGGGGTCACAAGAGACCCAGTACTTC. Protein product: CAWSSRERGSQETQYF.